This T cell receptor beta chain was obtained from a study of blood T cell repertoires in COVID-19. The wider study: The origin of the acute and convalescent COVID-19 samples was the United States, Italy and Spain.

The protocol was immunoSEQ multiplex PCR, while the TCRdb copy is restricted to in-frame clones and leaves out a portion. The sample has approximately 140,000 clones, around 89% seen once; the top ten hold 2.5%. The germline V and J ends were trimmed by 6 bases and 3 bases, with 18 bases remaining between them. Germline V lookup: CDR1 MNHEY, CDR2 SVGAGI. The CDR3 contains 15 residues. Seattle patient enrollment occurred during active infection, with longitudinal follow-up thereafter. The sequencing input was peripheral blood. The clonotype originates from a human donor with COVID-19, enrolled during active disease. The donor label of this sample is uncertain. V and J are TRBV6-5 and TRBJ2-7; a possible D gene is TRBD2 (5 bases). CDR3 DNA sequence: TGTGCCAGCAGCAGAGACCCGGCGGGTAACTACGAGCAGTACTTC. Protein: CASSRDPAGNYEQYF.